Listed here are 30 T cell receptor beta chains from one sample, sequenced in a study of PD-L1 blockade in urothelial cancer. Assay used: immunoSEQ multiplex PCR; TCRdb lists only in-frame clones, some missing. Found here are about 52,000 clones, roughly 84% of them singletons; the top ten hold approximately 1.5%. As to time point: pretreatment peripheral blood. The sequenced sample was PBMCs, obtained around atezolizumab (anti-PD-L1) treatment. These TCRs come from a man between 45 and 60 years old with urothelial cancer.

J is TRBJ2-3 and V is TRBV2; TRBD1 agrees at 8 bases. The CDR3 runs to 12 residues. CDR1 SNHLY and CDR2 FYNNEI come from the germline V gene. The DNA of the CDR3 is TGTGGCTCCCAGGGGGCGCGAGATACGCAGTATTTT. It codes for CGSQGARDTQYF.

This chain connects TRBV18 to TRBJ1-5; D is unclear. Deletions cut 2 bases from V and 0 bases from J, with 8 bases between. The CDR3 runs to 15 residues. Germline CDR1 reads KGHSH; CDR2 reads LQKENI. The CDR3 loop reads CASSPAGVSNQPQHF. The DNA for the CDR3 is TGTGCCAGCTCACCAGCAGGCGTTAGCAATCAGCCCCAGCATTTT.

V usage is TRBV9 and J usage is TRBJ2-7; TRBD2 agrees at 7 bases. V trimming: 0 bases; J trimming: 3 bases; junction bases outside the gene matches: 6. The germline gives CDR1 SGDLS, CDR2 YYNGEE. CDR3 size: 15 residues. CDR3 in amino acids: CASSVDGTKDYEQYF. The CDR3, as DNA: TGTGCCAGCAGCGTAGACGGGACTAAGGACTACGAGCAGTACTTC.

The chain carries TRBV7-2 and TRBJ2-3, with a tentative D call TRBD2 (5 bases). The germline V gene has CDR1 SGHTA and CDR2 FQGNSA. CDR3 size: 14 residues. Trimming left V 1 base short and J 2 bases short, with 7 bases between. The CDR3 region has the DNA TGTGCCAGCAGCTTAGGAGCGGCCACAGATACGCAGTATTTT. It codes for CASSLGAATDTQYF.

V and J are TRBV5-1 and TRBJ2-1; TRBD2 matches at 10 bases. CDR3 length: 15 residues. The V and J ends lost 3 bases and 6 bases, in that order; junction bases with no gene match: 6. Per germline, CDR1 SGHRS and CDR2 YFSETQ. The CDR3 region has the DNA TGCGCCAGCAGCTGGACTAGCGGCCTAACCAATGAGCAGTTCTTC. Translation gives CASSWTSGLTNEQFF.

The V and J genes are TRBV27 and TRBJ1-5; maybe TRBD1 (5 bases). The CDR3 spans 15 residues. With 3 bases removed from V and 2 bases from J, the gap between germline ends came to 11 bases. Germline V gene sequence: CDR1 MNHEY, CDR2 SMNVEV (reference sequence). CDR3: CASSFGGGRNQPQHF. The CDR3 region has the DNA TGTGCCAGCAGTTTTGGGGGGGGACGCAATCAGCCCCAGCATTTT.

V usage is TRBV7-2 and J usage is TRBJ2-3, with D perhaps matching TRBD2 (6 bases). The CDR3 totals 16 residues. From germline, CDR1 is SGHTA and CDR2 FQGNSA. Trimming left V 1 base short and J 3 bases short, with 14 bases between. Here the CDR3 reads CASSLVATSETDTQYF. The CDR3 region has the DNA TGTGCCAGCAGCTTAGTGGCGACTAGTGAGACAGATACGCAGTATTTT. Using reference TRBV7-2 and TRBJ2-3 for the parts outside the CDR3, the full variable domain is GAGVSQSPSNKVTEKGKDVELRCDPISGHTALYWYRQSLGQGLEFLIYFQGNSAPDKSGLPSDRFSAERTGGSVSTLTIQRTQQEDSAVYLCASSLVATSETDTQYFGPGTRLTVL.

The chain employs TRBV5-4 and TRBJ1-1; TRBD1 agrees at 7 bases. CDR1 and CDR2 (germline): SGHNT, YYREEE (reference sequence). V trimming: 10 bases; J trimming: 5 bases; junction bases outside the gene matches: 11. There are 13 residues in the CDR3. The CDR3 bases are TGTGCCGGATGGGCAGGGGGGTCAACTGAAGCTTTCTTT. Translated, it gives CAGWAGGSTEAFF.

This clone was seen only a few times. The chain employs TRBV30 and TRBJ2-5; 10 bases fit TRBD1. CDR1 and CDR2 from the germline V gene are GTSNPN and SVGIG (reference sequence). V was pared by 3 bases and J by 3 bases, with 7 bases of the junction left unmatched. The CDR3 is 15 amino acids. DNA for the CDR3: TGTGCCTGGAGCAGGGGACAGGGGTTAGAAGAGACCCAGTACTTC. This gives the protein CAWSRGQGLEETQYF.

The chain recombines TRBV11-1 with TRBJ2-5; D perhaps matches TRBD2 (6 bases). The CDR3 spans 14 residues. Trimming removed 3 bases at V and 3 bases at J, with 11 bases between. CDR1 is SGHAT and CDR2 is FQDESV in the germline V gene (reference sequence). Here the CDR3 DNA reads TGTGCCAGCAGCTTCTTAGCGGCGAAAGAGACCCAGTACTTC. Residues: CASSFLAAKETQYF.

This clone has just one count. The genes are TRBV18 and TRBJ2-7, with TRBD1 matching over 8 bases. V lost 3 bases to trimming and J lost 3 bases; unmatched junction nucleotides: 1. Per the germline V gene, CDR1 is KGHSH and CDR2 is LQKENI. The CDR3 length is 13 residues. CDR3 in DNA: TGTGCCAGCTCACCCGGGACAGGCTACGAGCAGTACTTC. Its translation: CASSPGTGYEQYF.

J is TRBJ1-2 and V is TRBV2; possible D gene TRBD1, 5 bases. Trimming removed 1 base from V and 7 bases from J, with 16 bases in between. The CDR3 extends over 15 amino acids. Germline V gene sequence: CDR1 SNHLY, CDR2 FYNNEI. CDR3 nucleotide sequence: TGTGCCAGCAGTGAAGTGGGGGGAATGGCGCGTGGCTACACCTTC. Amino acid sequence: CASSEVGGMARGYTF.

The V gene is TRBV10-3, the J gene TRBJ2-2; 11 bases are shared with TRBD1. Germline V gene data show CDR1 as ENHRY and CDR2 as SYGVKD. The CDR3 totals 17 residues. The trim removed 2 bases at V and 7 bases at J, leaving 9 bases unmatched. CDR3: CAISETGTGGRNGELFF. The CDR3 bases are TGTGCCATCAGTGAGACCGGGACAGGGGGTCGAAACGGGGAGCTGTTTTTT.

The gene calls are TRBV12-5 and TRBJ1-3, with TRBD1 matching 8 bases. Looked up from germline, CDR1 is LGHNT and CDR2 is FRNRAP. The CDR3 runs to 15 residues. Trimming took 4 bases from V and 0 from J; bases not matched to a gene: 2. Written as DNA, the CDR3 is TGTGCTAGTGGTTGGGACAGGAGCTCTGGAAACACCATATATTTT. Translating gives CASGWDRSSGNTIYF.

This clone is a singleton in its sample. The V call is TRBV7-2, the J call TRBJ2-5; 7 bases are a match to TRBD2. The CDR3 sequence is 15 residues long. Germline CDR1 SGHTA, CDR2 FQGNSA. With V trimmed by 1 base and J by 5 bases, 7 bases remained unmatched. CDR3 sequence reads: CASSLGGGRLETQYF. CDR3 nucleotide sequence: TGTGCCAGCAGCTTAGGGGGCGGGAGATTGGAGACCCAGTACTTC. Supplemented by reference TRBV7-2 and TRBJ2-5, the full variable domain reads GAGVSQSPSNKVTEKGKDVELRCDPISGHTALYWYRQSLGQGLEFLIYFQGNSAPDKSGLPSDRFSAERTGGSVSTLTIQRTQQEDSAVYLCASSLGGGRLETQYFGPGTRLLVL.

This clone was counted between two and nine times. This chain connects TRBV7-2 to TRBJ2-5, with D possibly matching TRBD2 (6 bases). Deletions cut 5 bases from V and 1 base from J, with 14 bases between. This CDR3 has 15 amino acids. Germline lookup yields CDR1 SGHTA and CDR2 FQGNSA. The CDR3, as DNA: TGTGCCAGCAGCCCCGGGAGAAGGGCCCAAGAGACCCAGTACTTC. Encoded protein: CASSPGRRAQETQYF.

This clone is classed as medium-sized. The chain combines TRBV18 with TRBJ2-2; 8 nucleotides match TRBD1. The CDR3 is made up of 16 amino acids. Germline trimming cut 2 bases from V and 2 bases from J; bases unmatched to any gene: 4. CDR1 is KGHSH and CDR2 is LQKENI in the germline V gene. CDR3 DNA sequence: TGTGCCAGCTCACCAAAGGACAGGGCCAACACCGGGGAGCTGTTTTTT. It encodes CASSPKDRANTGELFF.

The rearrangement links TRBV5-1 to TRBJ2-7; possibly TRBD1 for D (5 bases). Trimming left V 2 bases short and J 5 bases short, with 11 bases between. CDR3 length equals 13 residues. In germline, CDR1 is SGHRS, CDR2 YFSETQ. The CDR3 DNA is TGCGCCAGCAGCTTAACAGGCCCCCACGAGCAGTACTTC. Translated, it gives CASSLTGPHEQYF.

The chain has TRBV30 and TRBJ2-5; maybe TRBD1 (5 bases). Germline CDR1 reads GTSNPN; CDR2 reads SVGIG (reference sequence). V shed 3 bases and J shed 4 bases, with 18 bases lying between them. This CDR3 has 15 residues. The CDR3 nucleotides read TGTGCCTGGAGATCTGATTACAGGATTAGAGAGACCCAGTACTTC. It translates to CAWRSDYRIRETQYF.

V is TRBV6-5 and J is TRBJ1-1; 8 bases match TRBD1. CDR1 MNHEY and CDR2 SVGAGI come from the germline V gene. There are 16 residues in the CDR3. The V segment lost 7 bases and the J segment 0 bases; nucleotides outside the gene matches: 10. The CDR3 coding sequence is TGTGCCAGCACCTACTCAGGGGGCGAGGTGAACACTGAAGCTTTCTTT. Protein sequence: CASTYSGGEVNTEAFF.

The gene calls are TRBV15 and TRBJ2-6; the match to TRBD2 covers 7 bases. CDR1 and CDR2 from the germline V gene are LNHNV and YYDKDF (reference sequence). CDR3 length: 18 residues. After removal of 0 bases from V and 0 bases from J, the junction contained 5 bases not matched to a gene. The CDR3: CATSRDRGGSSGANVLTF. CDR3 in DNA: TGTGCCACCAGCAGAGATCGGGGAGGGAGCTCTGGGGCCAACGTCCTGACTTTC. Using reference TRBV15 and TRBJ2-6 for the parts outside the CDR3, the full variable domain is DAMVIQNPRYQVTQFGKPVTLSCSQTLNHNVMYWYQQKSSQAPKLLFHYYDKDFNNEADTPDNFQSRRPNTSFCFLDIRSPGLGDTAMYLCATSRDRGGSSGANVLTFGAGSRLTVL.

The chain uses TRBV28 and TRBJ2-5; maybe TRBD2 (6 bases). Deletions cut 7 bases from V and 5 bases from J, with 11 bases between. The CDR3 loop spans 12 amino acids. Germline CDR1 MDHEN, CDR2 SYDVKM. The CDR3 DNA reads TGTGCCAGCAAGGCTAGCGAGGAGACCCAGTACTTC. It translates to CASKASEETQYF.

CDR3 sequence (DNA): TGTGCCAGCAGCCCCGGGACTAGCGTTTACAATGAGCAGTTCTTC. It translates to CASSPGTSVYNEQFF. The chain uses TRBV5-8 and TRBJ2-1; 10 bases fit TRBD2. CDR1 is SGHTS, CDR2 YDEGEE, per germline. The J segment lost 4 bases and the V segment lost 4 bases, leaving 5 bases of the junction unmatched. The CDR3 is 15 amino acids.

This clone was detected only once. CDR3 sequence: CASRSSGRAAGELFF. The CDR3 DNA reads TGTGCCAGCAGGAGTAGCGGGAGGGCCGCCGGGGAGCTGTTTTTT. The chain has TRBV6-5 and TRBJ2-2, with TRBD2 matching over 11 bases. Per germline, CDR1 MNHEY and CDR2 SVGAGI. The CDR3 is 15 amino acids. V trimming: 6 bases; J trimming: 6 bases; junction bases outside the gene matches: 6.

The chain carries TRBV15 and TRBJ2-1, with 10 bases lining up with TRBD2. The CDR3 extends over 17 amino acids. V shed 0 bases and J 4 bases; nucleotides not matched to a gene: 6. CDR1 LNHNV and CDR2 YYDKDF come from the germline V gene (reference sequence). The CDR3 DNA is TGTGCCACCAGCAGAGATGGGTATAGCGGGGGGTACAATGAGCAGTTCTTC. Amino acid sequence: CATSRDGYSGGYNEQFF. Complete variable domain (other parts from reference TRBV15 and TRBJ2-1): DAMVIQNPRYQVTQFGKPVTLSCSQTLNHNVMYWYQQKSSQAPKLLFHYYDKDFNNEADTPDNFQSRRPNTSFCFLDIRSPGLGDTAMYLCATSRDGYSGGYNEQFFGPGTRLTVL.

V and J are TRBV27 and TRBJ2-7; D perhaps matches TRBD2 (5 bases). The CDR3 runs 11 residues. Trimming cost V 3 bases and J 5 bases, with 5 bases left between them. In germline, CDR1 is MNHEY, CDR2 SMNVEV (reference sequence). The CDR3 sequence: CASSFGDEQYF. In nucleotides, the CDR3 is TGTGCCAGCAGTTTCGGGGACGAGCAGTACTTC.

The V call is TRBV6-1, the J call TRBJ1-5, with a possible D match to TRBD1 (6 bases). Germline CDR1 and CDR2: MNHNS and SASEGT. V was shortened by 8 bases and J by 6 bases, with 17 bases between the two germline ends. This CDR3 is built from 14 residues. The CDR3 spells CASGSQGQGQPQHF. DNA for the CDR3: TGTGCCAGCGGCTCCCAGGGGCAAGGTCAGCCCCAGCATTTT.

The chain couples TRBV28 to TRBJ2-7; the match to TRBD1 covers 9 bases. From germline, CDR1 is MDHEN and CDR2 SYDVKM. This CDR3 region has 17 residues. Trimming took 2 bases from V and 6 from J; bases not matched to a gene: 14. CDR3 in amino acids: CASSLEEAGTGRGEQYF. CDR3 DNA: TGTGCCAGCAGTTTAGAGGAGGCAGGGACAGGGAGAGGCGAGCAGTACTTC.

This clone was seen a handful of times. J is TRBJ1-5 and V is TRBV11-2; perhaps TRBD1 as D (6 bases). The length of the CDR3 is 16 residues. In germline, CDR1 is SGHAT, CDR2 FQNNGV. The ends were cut back, 5 bases at V and 7 bases at J, with 21 bases in the middle. The CDR3 nucleotides read TGTGCCAGCAGCCGGTCGGGACACTTAATCGGGCAGCCCCAGCATTTT. Its translation: CASSRSGHLIGQPQHF.

This chain connects TRBV7-3 to TRBJ2-5, with D perhaps TRBD2 (6 bases). CDR1 and CDR2 from the germline V gene are SGHTA and FQGTGA. V lost 3 bases and J lost 3, with 14 bases in between. CDR3 size: 15 residues. The CDR3 DNA is TGTGCCAGCAGCTTGCGGGGCTTGAACAAAGAGACCCAGTACTTC. Its protein product is CASSLRGLNKETQYF.